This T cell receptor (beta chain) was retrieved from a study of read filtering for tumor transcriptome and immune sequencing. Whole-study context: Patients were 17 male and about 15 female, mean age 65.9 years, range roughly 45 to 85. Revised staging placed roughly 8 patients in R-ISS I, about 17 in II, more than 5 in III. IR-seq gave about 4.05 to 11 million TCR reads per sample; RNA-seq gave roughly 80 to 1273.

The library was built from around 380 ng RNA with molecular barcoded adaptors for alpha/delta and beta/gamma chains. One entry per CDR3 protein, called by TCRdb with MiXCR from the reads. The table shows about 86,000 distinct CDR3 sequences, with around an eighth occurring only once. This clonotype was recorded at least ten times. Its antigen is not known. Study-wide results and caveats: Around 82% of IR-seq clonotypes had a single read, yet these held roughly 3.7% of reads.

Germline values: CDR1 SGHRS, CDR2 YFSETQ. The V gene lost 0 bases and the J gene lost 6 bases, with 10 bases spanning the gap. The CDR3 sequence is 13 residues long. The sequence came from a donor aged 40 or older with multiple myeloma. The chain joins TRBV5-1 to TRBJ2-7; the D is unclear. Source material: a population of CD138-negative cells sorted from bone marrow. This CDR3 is CASSLVPSLEQYF. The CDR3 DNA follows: TGCGCCAGCAGCTTGGTTCCCAGCCTCGAGCAGTACTTC.